This passage covers 30 T cell receptor beta chains from one sample sequenced in a study of human T cells and chemical hapten exposure. The time point: patch test 1, 2 weeks after DPC sensitization. Treatment denoted: therapeutic diphenylcyclopropenone sensitization with weekly scalp DPC. TCRdb reprocessed the RACE reads via MiXCR and lists one record per CDR3 protein. The table records roughly 180,000 distinct CDR3 sequences, about 20% of them present only once. Sequences were derived from whole blood, sampled in connection with sensitization to the hapten diphenylcyclopropenone (DPC). Receptors were obtained from a woman aged 50 to 60 with alopecia areata. Some clones in this sample may be carry-over from other donors' samples.

This clonotype was detected many times. The J gene is TRBJ2-7, the V gene TRBV2, with D possibly called TRBD1 or TRBD2 (5 bases each). Germline V gene data show CDR1 as SNHLY and CDR2 as FYNNEI. The CDR3 length is 15 residues. Trimming took off 1 base at V and 7 bases at J, with 17 bases between the two ends. This CDR3 reads CASSEEQLRWGEQYF. The CDR3 DNA reads TGTGCCAGCAGTGAAGAACAGCTTCGGTGGGGGGAGCAGTACTTC.

V and J are TRBV5-4 and TRBJ2-6, with TRBD1 matching over 7 bases. The CDR3 contains 18 residues. Trimming at V came to 3 bases and at J to 0 bases, leaving 9 bases not matched to a gene. Germline assignment: CDR1 SGHNT and CDR2 YYREEE (reference sequence). CDR3 in amino acids: CASSSPGQPNSGANVLTF. The DNA of the CDR3 is TGTGCCAGCAGCTCGCCGGGACAGCCGAACTCTGGGGCCAACGTCCTGACTTTC.

The sample holds a few counts of this clonotype. The chain employs TRBV29-1 and TRBJ2-7; D is possibly TRBD1 (6 bases). The V and J ends lost 1 base and 0 bases respectively, with 22 bases between them. This CDR3 region has 18 residues. Germline V gives CDR1 SQVTM, CDR2 ANQGSEA. Written as DNA, the CDR3 is TGCAGCGTTGAAGGCGTTCGAGGACAGTCTGATAGCTCCTACGAGCAGTACTTC. It translates to CSVEGVRGQSDSSYEQYF.

CDR3 nucleotides: TGTGCCAGCAGACCGGACAGGGCGAATGAGCAGTTCTTC. This translates into CASRPDRANEQFF. V is TRBV7-2 and J is TRBJ2-1, with 8 bases that match TRBD1. Germline values: CDR1 SGHTA, CDR2 FQGNSA. The CDR3 has 13 amino acids. Unmatched junction bases numbered 5, after V lost 6 bases and J lost 7 bases.

The chain links TRBV20-1 to TRBJ1-2, with 10 nucleotides matching TRBD1. The CDR3 length is 15 residues. Germline trimming cut 3 bases from V and 1 base from J; bases unmatched to any gene: 5. Germline lookup yields CDR1 DFQATT and CDR2 SNEGSKA (reference sequence). In DNA, the CDR3 is TGCAGTGCTAGGCGGGGACAGGGGATTAACTATGGCTACACCTTC. As protein: CSARRGQGINYGYTF.

This clonotype came up a few times. V gene TRBV7-9 combines with J gene TRBJ2-1; TRBD1 agrees at 9 bases. The CDR3 length is 15 residues. Germline CDR1 reads SEHNR; CDR2 reads FQNEAQ (reference sequence). J lost 4 bases, V lost 5 bases, and 6 bases had no gene match. The DNA of the CDR3 is TGTGCCAGCAGCCTACGACAGGGGGATTACAATGAGCAGTTCTTC. As protein: CASSLRQGDYNEQFF.

This clonotype was seen at least ten times. The chain combines TRBV11-1 with TRBJ2-1; 8 bases are a match to TRBD2. V shed 1 base and J 3 bases; nucleotides not matched to a gene: 2. The CDR3 is 15 residues long. Germline-derived CDR1 and CDR2 are SGHAT and FQDESV (reference sequence). This CDR3 is CASSLERESYNEQFF. CDR3 DNA sequence: TGTGCCAGCAGCTTAGAGCGGGAGAGCTACAATGAGCAGTTCTTC.

This chain connects TRBV5-4 to TRBJ2-7; tentative D call: TRBD2 (6 bases). The V gene lost 4 bases and the J gene lost 0 bases, with 14 bases spanning the gap. This CDR3 is built from 15 residues. Germline lookup yields CDR1 SGHNT and CDR2 YYREEE (reference sequence). The CDR3 reads CASSRTRGRSYEQYF. The CDR3 nucleotides are TGTGCCAGCAGCCGGACGCGGGGACGCTCCTACGAGCAGTACTTC. The full variable domain, in which reference TRBV5-4 and TRBJ2-7 provide the parts outside the CDR3, is ETGVTQSPTHLIKTRGQQVTLRCSSQSGHNTVSWYQQALGQGPQFIFQYYREEENGRGNFPPRFSGLQFPNYSSELNVNALELDDSALYLCASSRTRGRSYEQYFGPGTRLTVT.

The chain has TRBV7-9 and TRBJ2-1; TRBD2 matches 10 bases. This CDR3 contains 13 residues. Germline CDR1 and CDR2: SEHNR and FQNEAQ (reference sequence). V shed 5 bases, J shed 8 bases, and the junction held 3 bases outside the gene matches. This chain's CDR3 is CASSLGTSDEQFF. Written as DNA, the CDR3 is TGTGCCAGCAGCCTCGGGACTAGCGATGAGCAGTTCTTC.

The CDR3 nucleotides are TGTGCCAGCAGTGAGGGGGTTGGACTAGCGGATTTCTACAATGAGCAGTTCTTC. Translated, it gives CASSEGVGLADFYNEQFF. The chain employs TRBV2 and TRBJ2-1; 10 bases line up with TRBD2. In germline, CDR1 is SNHLY, CDR2 FYNNEI. J lost 3 bases, V lost 3 bases, and 11 bases had no gene match. This CDR3 spans 18 amino acids.

The V gene is TRBV20-1, the J gene TRBJ1-2; no definite D call. The germline gives CDR1 DFQATT, CDR2 SNEGSKA (reference sequence). The CDR3 has 12 residues. CDR3 residues: CSVLRTAYGYTF. DNA of the CDR3: TGCAGCGTACTGCGGACGGCCTATGGCTACACCTTC.

This clonotype was found a few times. The J gene is TRBJ2-5, the V gene TRBV20-1; no reliable D call. The CDR3 sequence is 14 residues long. Germline assignment: CDR1 DFQATT and CDR2 SNEGSKA (reference sequence). The V and J ends lost 1 base and 1 base respectively, with 10 bases between them. CDR3 bases: TGCAGTGCTAGAGGACATAGGTTCCAAGAGACCCAGTACTTC. Translation gives CSARGHRFQETQYF.

This rearrangement joins TRBV6-6 to TRBJ1-5, with D hard to call. V was shortened by 3 bases and J by 7 bases, with 13 bases between the two germline ends. The CDR3 is 14 amino acids. CDR1 and CDR2 from the germline V gene are MNHNY and SVGAGI (reference sequence). As DNA, the CDR3 is TGTGCCAGCAGTTATGACTTCGACGGACAGCCCCAGCATTTT. It yields the protein CASSYDFDGQPQHF.

With respect to this clonotype: A read error may produce the germline difference seen at one junction end. The rearrangement links TRBV3-1 to TRBJ2-7; 8 bases are a match to TRBD2. The V gene's germline CDR1 is LGHDT and CDR2 YNNKEL (reference sequence). CDR3 size: 16 residues. CDR3: CASNQSYPSGSYEQYF. The CDR3, as DNA: TGTGCCAGCAACCAAAGTTATCCTAGCGGGTCCTACGAGCAGTACTTC.

The chain combines TRBV5-8 with TRBJ2-1; D ambiguous. Between the trimmed V and J ends, which lost 4 bases and 8 bases, there was a span of 22 bases. The CDR3 spans 16 residues. Germline CDR1 SGHTS, CDR2 YDEGEE. Written as DNA, the CDR3 is TGTGCCAGCAGCAGAAAACCATCAACGGCGGTGGATGAGCAGTTCTTC. This gives the protein CASSRKPSTAVDEQFF.

In its sample, this clonotype was seen a few times. The chain links TRBV5-4 to TRBJ2-5, with D possibly being TRBD2 (5 bases). The V gene's germline CDR1 is SGHNT and CDR2 YYREEE (reference sequence). Trimming removed 4 bases at V and 3 bases at J, with 13 bases between. CDR3 length: 14 residues. The CDR3 nucleotides read TGTGCCAGCAGCATGGGTACTAGGGAAGAGACCCAGTACTTC. Protein product: CASSMGTREETQYF.

The J gene is TRBJ2-6, the V gene TRBV12-3 or TRBV12-4; D is perhaps TRBD2 (5 bases). The CDR3 runs 17 residues. Trimming took off 6 bases at V and 11 bases at J, with 26 bases between the two ends. The CDR3 DNA reads TGTGCCAGCAGCACCCCGGTCGTCAGAGGGTTAGTGGACGTCCTGACTTTC. Residues: CASSTPVVRGLVDVLTF.

V usage is TRBV7-3 and J usage is TRBJ1-2; no reliable D call. The V gene's germline CDR1 is SGHTA and CDR2 FQGTGA. The CDR3 has 12 residues. V was trimmed by 2 bases and J by 4 bases, leaving 5 bases between them. Written as DNA, the CDR3 is TGTGCCAGCAGCTTAGATGGCTATGGCTACACCTTC. The encoded protein is CASSLDGYGYTF.

This clonotype was detected a few times. The V and J genes are TRBV5-1 and TRBJ2-5; 7 nucleotides line up with TRBD1. The CDR3 covers 16 residues. Losses at the gene ends were 0 bases for V and 2 bases for J; bases not matched to a gene: 7. The germline gives CDR1 SGHRS, CDR2 YFSETQ. CDR3 sequence: CASSLGGQVLQETQYF. CDR3 DNA sequence: TGCGCCAGCAGCTTGGGTGGACAGGTATTACAAGAGACCCAGTACTTC.

Remarks on this clonotype: Its ends do not fully match the called genes, so a read error is possible. The V gene is TRBV5-1, the J gene TRBJ2-2; D is perhaps TRBD2 (6 bases). The CDR3 consists of 14 residues. Per germline, CDR1 SGHRS and CDR2 YFSETQ. The CDR3 is CASSLDGGPGELFF. The CDR3, as DNA: TGCGCCAGCAGTTTGGACGGGGGTCCCGGGGAGCTGTTTTTT.

This clonotype was seen only a few times. This sequence joins TRBV29-1 and TRBJ2-1; no reliable D call. The CDR3 runs 15 residues. V shed 5 bases and J shed 7 bases, with 21 bases lying between them. Germline lookup yields CDR1 SQVTM and CDR2 ANQGSEA. The CDR3 spells CSVPTGVSASNEQFF. The DNA of the CDR3 is TGCAGCGTTCCTACTGGGGTAAGCGCCTCAAATGAGCAGTTCTTC.

In this sample, this clonotype turned up a few times. The rearrangement uses TRBV7-8 and TRBJ2-3; TRBD2 agrees at 9 bases. V shed 6 bases and J 0 bases; nucleotides not matched to a gene: 13. The CDR3 sequence is 18 residues long. Germline V gene lookup returns CDR1 SGHVS and CDR2 FQNEAQ. The CDR3: CASRRTSGSFSSTDTQYF. As DNA, the CDR3 is TGTGCCAGCAGACGTACTAGCGGGTCTTTCTCTAGCACAGATACGCAGTATTTT.

This clonotype was detected a few times. The gene calls are TRBV5-4 and TRBJ1-2; D is undetermined. The CDR3 length is 15 residues. Germline CDR1 SGHNT, CDR2 YYREEE (reference sequence). Trimming took off 0 bases at V and 0 bases at J, with 9 bases between the two ends. The CDR3 DNA reads as TGTGCCAGCAGCTTGGACAGTAGAGCTAACTATGGCTACACCTTC. Translated: CASSLDSRANYGYTF.

CDR3 nucleotide sequence: TGCGCCAGCAGCGCGATACGGTCCTCGGGCTACACCTTC. Its translation is CASSAIRSSGYTF. This sequence joins TRBV5-1 and TRBJ1-2; D remains unclear. Germline values: CDR1 SGHRS, CDR2 YFSETQ. The CDR3 has 13 residues. V lost 4 bases, J lost 8 bases, and 15 bases lay in between. The variable domain in full, completed from reference TRBV5-1 and TRBJ1-2, reads KAGVTQTPRYLIKTRGQQVTLSCSPISGHRSVSWYQQTPGQGLQFLFEYFSETQRNKGNFPGRFSGRQFSNSRSEMNVSTLELGDSALYLCASSAIRSSGYTFGSGTRLTVV.

This clonotype was seen a handful of times. The chain is built from TRBV3-1 and TRBJ2-1; 7 nucleotides match TRBD2. Germline V lookup: CDR1 LGHDT, CDR2 YNNKEL (reference sequence). Unmatched junction bases numbered 3, after V lost 3 bases and J lost 4 bases. This CDR3 comprises 14 residues. The CDR3 reads CASSQTSSYNEQFF. In DNA form, the CDR3 reads TGTGCCAGCAGCCAGACTAGCAGTTACAATGAGCAGTTCTTC.

The chain recombines TRBV27 with TRBJ2-7, with 7 bases identical to TRBD1. V lost 4 bases and J lost 4; bases outside the gene matches: 4. The CDR3 has 13 amino acids. CDR1 and CDR2 (germline): MNHEY, SMNVEV (reference sequence). The CDR3 nucleotides read TGTGCCAGCAGTTCGTACAGGGGTTACGAGCAGTACTTC. Protein: CASSSYRGYEQYF.

The chain links TRBV20-1 to TRBJ2-4, with D possibly TRBD2 on 6 matching bases. V was shortened by 0 bases and J by 1 base, with 13 bases between the two germline ends. Germline values: CDR1 DFQATT, CDR2 SNEGSKA (reference sequence). The CDR3 runs to 16 residues. The CDR3 reads CSAREFGGRAKNIQYF. CDR3 coding DNA: TGCAGTGCTAGAGAGTTCGGGGGTAGGGCCAAAAACATTCAGTACTTC.

The sample holds a few counts of this clonotype. The J gene is TRBJ2-5, the V gene TRBV5-1; D unresolved. V shed 0 bases and J shed 7 bases, with 10 bases lying between them. Germline V gene lookup returns CDR1 SGHRS and CDR2 YFSETQ. The CDR3 sequence is 13 residues long. CDR3 bases: TGCGCCAGCAGCTTGGCCGTAACGGGGACCCAGTACTTC. Translation: CASSLAVTGTQYF. The complete variable domain, with remaining parts taken from reference TRBV5-1 and TRBJ2-5, reads KAGVTQTPRYLIKTRGQQVTLSCSPISGHRSVSWYQQTPGQGLQFLFEYFSETQRNKGNFPGRFSGRQFSNSRSEMNVSTLELGDSALYLCASSLAVTGTQYFGPGTRLLVL.

The rearrangement links TRBV7-2 to TRBJ2-1; 11 nucleotides agree with TRBD2. The CDR3 covers 16 residues. Looked up from germline, CDR1 is SGHTA and CDR2 is FQGNSA. J was trimmed by 8 bases and V by 1 base; bases with no gene match: 7. The CDR3 loop is CASSLGRLAGTDEQFF. In DNA, the CDR3 is TGTGCCAGCAGCTTAGGCCGACTAGCGGGAACCGATGAGCAGTTCTTC.

This clonotype was observed a handful of times. The J gene is TRBJ2-5, the V gene TRBV10-2; D may be TRBD1 or TRBD2 (6 bases each). Trimming shortened V by 2 bases and J by 0 bases, and 10 bases separated the two germline ends. Germline V gene data show CDR1 as WSHSY and CDR2 as SAAADI. The CDR3 covers 15 residues. The CDR3 DNA reads TGCGCCAGCAGTGAGCAGGGGACTTACCAAGAGACCCAGTACTTC. Protein product: CASSEQGTYQETQYF.